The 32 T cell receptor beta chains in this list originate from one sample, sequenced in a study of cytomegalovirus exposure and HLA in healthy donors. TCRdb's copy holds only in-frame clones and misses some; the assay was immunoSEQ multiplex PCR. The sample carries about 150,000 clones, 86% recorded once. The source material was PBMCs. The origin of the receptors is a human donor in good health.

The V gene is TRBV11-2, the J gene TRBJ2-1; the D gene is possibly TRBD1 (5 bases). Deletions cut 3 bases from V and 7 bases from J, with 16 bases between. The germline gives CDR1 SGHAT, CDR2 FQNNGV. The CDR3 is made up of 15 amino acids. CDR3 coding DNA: TGTGCCAGCAGCTTTTCTACTGACAGCGCGAATGAGCAGTTCTTC. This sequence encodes CASSFSTDSANEQFF.

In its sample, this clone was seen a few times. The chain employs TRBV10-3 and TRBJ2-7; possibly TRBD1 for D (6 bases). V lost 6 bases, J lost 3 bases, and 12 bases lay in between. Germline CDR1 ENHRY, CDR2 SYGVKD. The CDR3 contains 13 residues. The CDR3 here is CAIRGRDNYEQYF. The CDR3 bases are TGTGCCATCAGGGGCCGGGACAACTACGAGCAGTACTTC.

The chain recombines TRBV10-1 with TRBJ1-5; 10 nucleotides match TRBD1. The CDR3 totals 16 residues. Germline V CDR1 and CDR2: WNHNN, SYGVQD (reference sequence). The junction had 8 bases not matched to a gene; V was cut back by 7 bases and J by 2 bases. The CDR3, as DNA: TGCGCCAGCACCGCTCCGGACAGGGGGGGCAATCAGCCCCAGCATTTT. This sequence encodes CASTAPDRGGNQPQHF.

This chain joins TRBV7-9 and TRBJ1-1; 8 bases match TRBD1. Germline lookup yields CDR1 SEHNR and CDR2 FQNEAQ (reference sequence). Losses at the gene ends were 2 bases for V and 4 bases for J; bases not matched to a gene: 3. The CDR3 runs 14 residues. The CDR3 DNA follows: TGTGCCAGCAGCTTAACGACAGGGGCCACTGAAGCTTTCTTT. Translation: CASSLTTGATEAFF.

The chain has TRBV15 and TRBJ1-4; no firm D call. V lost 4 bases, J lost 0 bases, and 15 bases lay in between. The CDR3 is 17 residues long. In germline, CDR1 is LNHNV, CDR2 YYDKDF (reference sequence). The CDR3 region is CATSNLQEGSTNEKLFF. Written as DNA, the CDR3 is TGTGCCACCAGCAATCTCCAGGAGGGATCAACTAATGAAAAACTGTTTTTT. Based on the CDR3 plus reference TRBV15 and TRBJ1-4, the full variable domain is DAMVIQNPRYQVTQFGKPVTLSCSQTLNHNVMYWYQQKSSQAPKLLFHYYDKDFNNEADTPDNFQSRRPNTSFCFLDIRSPGLGDTAMYLCATSNLQEGSTNEKLFFGSGTQLSVL.

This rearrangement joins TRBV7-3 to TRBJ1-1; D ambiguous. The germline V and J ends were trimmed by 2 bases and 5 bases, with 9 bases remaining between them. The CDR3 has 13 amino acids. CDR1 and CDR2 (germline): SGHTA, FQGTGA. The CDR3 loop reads CASSLDGRTEAFF. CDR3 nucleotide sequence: TGTGCCAGCAGCTTAGATGGGAGGACTGAAGCTTTCTTT.

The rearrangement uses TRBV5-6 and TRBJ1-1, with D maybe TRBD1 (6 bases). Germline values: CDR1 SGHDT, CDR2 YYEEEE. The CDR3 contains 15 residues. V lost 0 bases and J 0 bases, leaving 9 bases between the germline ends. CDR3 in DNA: TGTGCCAGCAGCTTGGCCGGGACACTGAACACTGAAGCTTTCTTT. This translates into CASSLAGTLNTEAFF.

The CDR3 DNA sequence: TGTGCCAGCAGTCAGAGCGGGAGTGCCTACAATGAGCAGTTCTTC. This gives the protein CASSQSGSAYNEQFF. The V and J genes are TRBV5-4 and TRBJ2-1, with TRBD2 matching 8 bases. The germline CDR1 and CDR2 sequences are SGHNT and YYREEE (reference sequence). The J segment lost 2 bases and the V segment lost 5 bases, leaving 6 bases of the junction unmatched. CDR3 length: 15 residues.

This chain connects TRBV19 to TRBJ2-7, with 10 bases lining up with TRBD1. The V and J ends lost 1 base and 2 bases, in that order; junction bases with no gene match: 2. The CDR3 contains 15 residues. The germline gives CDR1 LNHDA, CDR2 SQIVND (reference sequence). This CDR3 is CASSIVGTGAYEQYF. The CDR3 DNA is TGTGCCAGTAGTATAGTTGGGACAGGGGCCTACGAGCAGTACTTC.

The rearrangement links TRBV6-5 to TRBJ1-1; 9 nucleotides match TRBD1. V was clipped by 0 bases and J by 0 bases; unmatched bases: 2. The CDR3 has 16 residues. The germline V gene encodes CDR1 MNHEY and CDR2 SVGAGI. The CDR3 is CASSYSGTGLNTEAFF. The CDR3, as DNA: TGTGCCAGCAGTTACTCGGGGACAGGGCTGAACACTGAAGCTTTCTTT.

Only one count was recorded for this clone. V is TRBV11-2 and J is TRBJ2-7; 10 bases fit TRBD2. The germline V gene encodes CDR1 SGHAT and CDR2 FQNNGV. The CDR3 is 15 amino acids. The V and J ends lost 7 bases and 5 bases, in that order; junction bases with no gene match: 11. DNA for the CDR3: TGTGCCAGCACCCCTTCTAGCGGGAGATTTAACGAGCAGTACTTC. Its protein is CASTPSSGRFNEQYF.

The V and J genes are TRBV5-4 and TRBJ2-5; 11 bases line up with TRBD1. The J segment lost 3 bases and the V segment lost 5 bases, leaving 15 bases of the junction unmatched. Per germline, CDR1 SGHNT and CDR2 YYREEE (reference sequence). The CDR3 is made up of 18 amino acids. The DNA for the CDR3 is TGTGCCAGCAGGTCCAGGACAGGGGGCACCGCGGGGGAAGAGACCCAGTACTTC. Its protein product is CASRSRTGGTAGEETQYF.

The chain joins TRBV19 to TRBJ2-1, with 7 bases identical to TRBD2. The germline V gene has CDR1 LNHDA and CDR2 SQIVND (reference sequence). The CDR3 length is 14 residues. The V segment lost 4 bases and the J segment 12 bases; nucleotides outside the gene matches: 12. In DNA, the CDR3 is TGTGCCAGTAGTAATAGCGGGCCTTGGTCGTGGCAGTTCTTC. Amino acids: CASSNSGPWSWQFF.

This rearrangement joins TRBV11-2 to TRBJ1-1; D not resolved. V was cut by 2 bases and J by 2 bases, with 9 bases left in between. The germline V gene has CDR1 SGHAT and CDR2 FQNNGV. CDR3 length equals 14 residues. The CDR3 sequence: CASSLMRVNTEAFF. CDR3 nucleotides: TGTGCCAGCAGCTTAATGAGGGTTAACACTGAAGCTTTCTTT.

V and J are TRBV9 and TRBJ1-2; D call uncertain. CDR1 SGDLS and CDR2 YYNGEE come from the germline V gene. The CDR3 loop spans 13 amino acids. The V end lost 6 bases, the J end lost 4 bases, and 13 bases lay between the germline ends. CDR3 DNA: TGTGCCAGCACCCTTGCTGAGGGCTATGGCTACACCTTC. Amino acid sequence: CASTLAEGYGYTF.

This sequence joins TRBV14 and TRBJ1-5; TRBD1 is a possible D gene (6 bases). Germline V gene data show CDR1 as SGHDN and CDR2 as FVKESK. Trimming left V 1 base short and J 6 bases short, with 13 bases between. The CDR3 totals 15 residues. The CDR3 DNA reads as TGTGCCAGCAGCCAAGGGCCAGGGGCAGCTCAGCCCCAGCATTTT. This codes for CASSQGPGAAQPQHF.

DNA for the CDR3: TGTGCCAGTACTGACAGGGGACGGACTGAAGCTTTCTTT. Protein sequence: CASTDRGRTEAFF. The chain has TRBV19 and TRBJ1-1; 8 nucleotides line up with TRBD1. The length of the CDR3 is 13 residues. V lost 7 bases, J lost 5 bases, and 6 bases stayed unmatched. Germline V gene lookup returns CDR1 LNHDA and CDR2 SQIVND (reference sequence).

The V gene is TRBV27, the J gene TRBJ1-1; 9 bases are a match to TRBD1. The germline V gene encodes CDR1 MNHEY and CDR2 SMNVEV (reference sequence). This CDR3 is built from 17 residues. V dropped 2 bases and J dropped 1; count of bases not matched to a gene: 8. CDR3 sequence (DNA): TGTGCCAGCAGTTTAGGGGCCGGGACAGGGCCGAACACTGAAGCTTTCTTT. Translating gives CASSLGAGTGPNTEAFF.

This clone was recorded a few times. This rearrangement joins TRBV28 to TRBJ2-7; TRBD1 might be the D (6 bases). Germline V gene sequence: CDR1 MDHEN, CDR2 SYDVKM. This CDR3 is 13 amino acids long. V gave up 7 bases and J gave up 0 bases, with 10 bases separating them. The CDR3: CASNQGSSYEQYF. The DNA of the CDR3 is TGTGCCAGCAACCAGGGGTCCTCCTACGAGCAGTACTTC.

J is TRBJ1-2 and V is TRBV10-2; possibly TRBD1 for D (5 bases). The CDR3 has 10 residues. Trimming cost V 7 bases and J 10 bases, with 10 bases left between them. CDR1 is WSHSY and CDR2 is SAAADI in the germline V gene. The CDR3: CASMGGFYTF. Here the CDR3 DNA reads TGCGCCAGCATGGGGGGGTTCTACACCTTC.

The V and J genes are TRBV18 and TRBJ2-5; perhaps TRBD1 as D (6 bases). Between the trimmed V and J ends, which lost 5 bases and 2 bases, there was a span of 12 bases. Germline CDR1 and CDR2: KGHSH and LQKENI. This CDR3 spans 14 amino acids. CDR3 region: CASSSRDTQETQYF. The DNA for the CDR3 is TGTGCCAGCTCATCCCGGGACACGCAAGAGACCCAGTACTTC.

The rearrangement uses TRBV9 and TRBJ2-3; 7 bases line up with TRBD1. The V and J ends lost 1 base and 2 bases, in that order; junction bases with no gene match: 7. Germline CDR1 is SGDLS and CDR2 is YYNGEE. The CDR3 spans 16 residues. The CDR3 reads CASSVSWGQSTDTQYF. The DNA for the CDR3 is TGTGCCAGCAGCGTATCTTGGGGACAGTCCACAGATACGCAGTATTTT.

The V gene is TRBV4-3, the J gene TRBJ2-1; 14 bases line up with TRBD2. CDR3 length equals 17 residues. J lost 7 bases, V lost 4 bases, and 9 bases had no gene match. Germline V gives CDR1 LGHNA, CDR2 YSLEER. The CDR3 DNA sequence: TGCGCCAGCAGCCTGTGGACTAGCGGGGGGAGCCTGAATGAGCAGTTCTTC. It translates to CASSLWTSGGSLNEQFF.

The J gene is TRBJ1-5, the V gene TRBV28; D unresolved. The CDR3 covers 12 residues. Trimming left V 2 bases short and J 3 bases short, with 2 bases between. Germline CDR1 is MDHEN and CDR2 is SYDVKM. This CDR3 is CASSLLNQPQHF. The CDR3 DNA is TGTGCCAGCAGTTTACTCAATCAGCCCCAGCATTTT.

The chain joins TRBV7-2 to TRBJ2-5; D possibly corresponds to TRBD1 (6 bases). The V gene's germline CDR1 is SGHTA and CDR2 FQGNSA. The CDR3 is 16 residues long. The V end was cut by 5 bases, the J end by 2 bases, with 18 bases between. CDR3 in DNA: TGTGCCAGCAGCCTTATACCCAGGGGTTCTCAAGAGACCCAGTACTTC. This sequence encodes CASSLIPRGSQETQYF.

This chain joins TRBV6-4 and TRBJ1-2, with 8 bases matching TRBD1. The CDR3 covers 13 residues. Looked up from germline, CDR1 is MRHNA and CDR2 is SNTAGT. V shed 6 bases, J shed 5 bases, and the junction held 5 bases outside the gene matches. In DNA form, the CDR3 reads TGTGCCAGCAGAGGAGACAGGGGTTATGGCTACACCTTC. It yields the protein CASRGDRGYGYTF.

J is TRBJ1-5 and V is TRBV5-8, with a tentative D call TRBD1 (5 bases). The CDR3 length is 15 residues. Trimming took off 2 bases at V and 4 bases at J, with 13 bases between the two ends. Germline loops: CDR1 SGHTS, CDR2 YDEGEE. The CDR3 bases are TGTGCCAGCAGCTTCGGCAGGGCTGTAAATCAGCCCCAGCATTTT. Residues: CASSFGRAVNQPQHF.

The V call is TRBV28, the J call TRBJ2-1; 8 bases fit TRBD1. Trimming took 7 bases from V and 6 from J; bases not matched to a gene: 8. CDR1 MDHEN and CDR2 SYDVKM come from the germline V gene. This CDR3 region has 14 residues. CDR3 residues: CASTARTGSNEQFF. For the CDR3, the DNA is TGTGCCAGCACCGCTCGGACAGGGAGCAATGAGCAGTTCTTC.

The CDR3 loop is CASSGLTGNNNEKLFF. As DNA, the CDR3 is TGTGCCAGCAGTGGTTTGACAGGGAACAATAATGAAAAACTGTTTTTT. The chain recombines TRBV6-6 with TRBJ1-4, with 7 nucleotides matching TRBD1. The germline gives CDR1 MNHNY, CDR2 SVGAGI (reference sequence). The trim removed 5 bases at V and 4 bases at J, leaving 10 bases unmatched. The CDR3 runs to 16 residues.

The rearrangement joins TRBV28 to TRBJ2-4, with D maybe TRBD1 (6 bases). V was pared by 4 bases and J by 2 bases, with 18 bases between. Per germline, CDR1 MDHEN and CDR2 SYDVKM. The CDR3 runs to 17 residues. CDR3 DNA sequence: TGTGCCAGCAGTTGGATGCCCCAGGGGAGTCCCAAAAACATTCAGTACTTC. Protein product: CASSWMPQGSPKNIQYF.

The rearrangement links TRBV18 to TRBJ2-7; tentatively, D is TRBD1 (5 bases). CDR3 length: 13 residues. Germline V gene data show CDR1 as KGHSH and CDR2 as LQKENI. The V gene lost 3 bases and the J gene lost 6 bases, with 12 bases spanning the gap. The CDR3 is CASSPIQGGEQYF. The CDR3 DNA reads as TGTGCCAGCTCACCGATCCAGGGTGGCGAGCAGTACTTC.

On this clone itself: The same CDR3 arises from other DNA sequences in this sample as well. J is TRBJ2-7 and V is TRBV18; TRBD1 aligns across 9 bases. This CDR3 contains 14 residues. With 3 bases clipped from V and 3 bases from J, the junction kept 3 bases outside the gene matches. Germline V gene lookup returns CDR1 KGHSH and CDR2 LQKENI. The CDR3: CASSPGTGNYEQYF. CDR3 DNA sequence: TGTGCCAGCTCACCCGGGACAGGGAACTACGAGCAGTACTTC.